This T cell receptor (beta chain) was obtained from a study of technical replicates of blood from a few donors. Trimming cost V 5 bases and J 3 bases; bases outside gene matches: 10. CDR1 and CDR2 from the germline V gene are SQVTM and ANQGSEA. This CDR3 has 15 residues. The method was immunoSEQ multiplex PCR; TCRdb's version includes in-frame clones alone and lacks a portion of them. The sample has 55,000 to 80,000 clones; 95% to 98% are singletons. The chain combines TRBV29-1 with TRBJ1-2; TRBD1 agrees at 9 bases. This receptor was obtained from a human donor in good health. Sequencing used T cells isolated from PBMCs. The CDR3 nucleotides read TGCAGCGTTTGGGACAGGGATGGATCATACTATGGCTACACCTTC. Protein product: CSVWDRDGSYYGYTF.